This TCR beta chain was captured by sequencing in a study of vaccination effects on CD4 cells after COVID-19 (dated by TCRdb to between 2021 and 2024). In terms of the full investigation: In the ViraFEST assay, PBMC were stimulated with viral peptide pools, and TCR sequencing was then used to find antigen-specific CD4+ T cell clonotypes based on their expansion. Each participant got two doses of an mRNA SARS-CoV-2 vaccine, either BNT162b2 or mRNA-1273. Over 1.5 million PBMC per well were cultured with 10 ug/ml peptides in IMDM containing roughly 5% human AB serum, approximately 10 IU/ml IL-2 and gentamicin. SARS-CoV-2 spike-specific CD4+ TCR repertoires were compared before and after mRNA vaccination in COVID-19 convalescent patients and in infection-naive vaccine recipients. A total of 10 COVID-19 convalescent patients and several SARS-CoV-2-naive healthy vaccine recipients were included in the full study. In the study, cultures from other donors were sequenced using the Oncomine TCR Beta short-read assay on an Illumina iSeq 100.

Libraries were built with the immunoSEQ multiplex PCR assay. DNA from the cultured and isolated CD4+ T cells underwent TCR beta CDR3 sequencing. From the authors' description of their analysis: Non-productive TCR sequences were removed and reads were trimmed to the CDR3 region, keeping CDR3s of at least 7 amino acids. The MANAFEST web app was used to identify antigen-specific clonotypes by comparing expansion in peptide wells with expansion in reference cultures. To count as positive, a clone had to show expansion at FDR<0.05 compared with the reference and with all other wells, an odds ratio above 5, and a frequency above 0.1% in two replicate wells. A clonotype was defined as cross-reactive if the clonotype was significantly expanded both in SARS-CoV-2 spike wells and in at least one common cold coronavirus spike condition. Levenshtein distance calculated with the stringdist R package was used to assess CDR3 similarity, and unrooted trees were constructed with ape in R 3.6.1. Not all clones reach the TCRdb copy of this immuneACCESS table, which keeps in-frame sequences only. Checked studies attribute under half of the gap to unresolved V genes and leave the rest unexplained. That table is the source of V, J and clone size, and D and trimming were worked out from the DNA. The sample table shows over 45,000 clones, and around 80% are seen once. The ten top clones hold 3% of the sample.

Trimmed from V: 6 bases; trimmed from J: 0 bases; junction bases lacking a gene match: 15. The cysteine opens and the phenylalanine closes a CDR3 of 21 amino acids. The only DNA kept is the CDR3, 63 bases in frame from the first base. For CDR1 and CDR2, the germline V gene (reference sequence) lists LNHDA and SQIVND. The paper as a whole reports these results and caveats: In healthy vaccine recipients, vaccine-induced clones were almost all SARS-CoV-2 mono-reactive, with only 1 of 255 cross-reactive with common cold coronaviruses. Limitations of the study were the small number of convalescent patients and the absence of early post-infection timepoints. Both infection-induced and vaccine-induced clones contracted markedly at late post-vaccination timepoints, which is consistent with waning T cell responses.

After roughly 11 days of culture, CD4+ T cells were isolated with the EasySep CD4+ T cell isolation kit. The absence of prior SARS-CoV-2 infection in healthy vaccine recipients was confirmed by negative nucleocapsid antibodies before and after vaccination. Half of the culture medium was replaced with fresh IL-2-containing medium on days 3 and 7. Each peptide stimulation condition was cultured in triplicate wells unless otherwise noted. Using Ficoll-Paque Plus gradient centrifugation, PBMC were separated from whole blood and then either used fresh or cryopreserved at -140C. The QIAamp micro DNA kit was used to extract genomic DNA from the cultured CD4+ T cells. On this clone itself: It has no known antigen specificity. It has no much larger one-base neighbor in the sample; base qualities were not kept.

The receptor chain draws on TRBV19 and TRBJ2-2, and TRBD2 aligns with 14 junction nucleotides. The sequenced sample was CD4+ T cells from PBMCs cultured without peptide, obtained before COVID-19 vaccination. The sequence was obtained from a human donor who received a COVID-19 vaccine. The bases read TGTGCCAGTAGGACCCCCCTGGGACTAGCGGGGGCAGACTCGAACACCGGGGAGCTGTTTTTT. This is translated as CASRTPLGLAGADSNTGELFF.